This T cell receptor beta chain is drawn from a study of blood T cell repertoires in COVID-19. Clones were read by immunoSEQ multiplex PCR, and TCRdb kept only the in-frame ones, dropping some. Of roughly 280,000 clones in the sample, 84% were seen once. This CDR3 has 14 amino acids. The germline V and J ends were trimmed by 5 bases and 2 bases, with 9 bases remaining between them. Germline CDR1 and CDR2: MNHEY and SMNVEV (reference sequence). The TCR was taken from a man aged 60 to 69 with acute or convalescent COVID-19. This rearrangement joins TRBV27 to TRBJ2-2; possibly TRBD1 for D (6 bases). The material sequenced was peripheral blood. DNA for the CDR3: TGTGCCAGCAGTGTGGGACAAAACACCGGGGAGCTGTTTTTT. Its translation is CASSVGQNTGELFF.